Listed here are 18 T cell receptor beta chains from one sample, sequenced in a study of blood T cell repertoires in COVID-19 (dated by TCRdb to between 2020 and 2021). The library relied on the immunoSEQ multiplex PCR assay. TCRdb holds this immuneACCESS table with in-frame rearrangements only. Some clones are missing; in checked studies, unresolved V genes explain under half, and the rest has no known cause. This sample holds about 120,000 clones; roughly four fifths were observed only once. About an eighth of the sample lies in the top ten. Sequencing was performed on peripheral blood. Receptor source: a human donor in a cohort sampled during active COVID-19.

The genes are TRBV11-2 and TRBJ2-1, with TRBD2 identical over 7 bases. Germline V gives CDR1 SGHAT, CDR2 FQNNGV. The CDR3 runs 14 residues. Unmatched junction bases numbered 2, after V lost 1 base and J lost 5 bases. The CDR3 reads CASSLGLANNEQFF. The CDR3 nucleotides are TGTGCCAGCAGCTTAGGACTAGCAAACAATGAGCAGTTCTTC.

This chain links TRBV6-5 with TRBJ2-5; D gene unclear. The CDR3 contains 15 residues. Germline CDR1 and CDR2: MNHEY and SVGAGI. V dropped 0 bases and J dropped 1 base, with 9 bases sitting between them. CDR3 DNA: TGTGCCAGCAGTTACTCGGGCTTTCTCCAAGAGACCCAGTACTTC. This sequence encodes CASSYSGFLQETQYF.

The sample holds a few counts of this clone. V usage is TRBV5-1 and J usage is TRBJ1-3, with TRBD1 identical over 8 bases. CDR3 length: 15 residues. V dropped 3 bases and J dropped 3; count of bases not matched to a gene: 5. Germline CDR1 is SGHRS and CDR2 is YFSETQ. CDR3 sequence: CASSSQGANGNTIYF. CDR3 bases: TGCGCCAGCAGCTCGCAGGGGGCGAATGGAAACACCATATATTTT.

The gene calls are TRBV5-4 and TRBJ2-5, with 9 bases identical to TRBD1. Germline CDR1 is SGHNT and CDR2 is YYREEE (reference sequence). After removal of 1 base from V and 0 bases from J, the junction contained 7 bases not matched to a gene. The CDR3 length is 17 residues. Here the CDR3 DNA reads TGTGCCAGCAGCTTGAAGTCCGGGACAGGGCACCAAGAGACCCAGTACTTC. Translation: CASSLKSGTGHQETQYF.

The table lists this clone with a count of one. This chain connects TRBV10-2 to TRBJ2-5; 9 nucleotides line up with TRBD2. The CDR3 totals 14 residues. Germline CDR1 WSHSY, CDR2 SAAADI. Trimming removed 7 bases from V and 4 bases from J; junction bases left unmatched: 7. In nucleotides, the CDR3 is TGCGCCAGCAAGCGTCTAGCGGGGTCAGAGACCCAGTACTTC. The encoded protein is CASKRLAGSETQYF.

V usage is TRBV15 and J usage is TRBJ2-1; possibly TRBD1 for D (5 bases). V lost 3 bases and J lost 9, with 9 bases in between. Germline assignment: CDR1 LNHNV and CDR2 YYDKDF (reference sequence). CDR3 size: 12 residues. CDR3 nucleotide sequence: TGTGCCACCAGCAGGCAGGGCGGTGAGCAGTTCTTC. Its translation: CATSRQGGEQFF.

Notes on this clone: The junction differs from germline at one of its ends, possibly a read error. This chain uses TRBV19 with TRBJ2-2, with 9 bases identical to TRBD1. CDR3 length: 17 residues. CDR1 and CDR2 from the germline V gene are LNHDA and SQIVND (reference sequence). CDR3 sequence: CASSPPGTGMVTGEPFF. The CDR3 bases are TGTGCCAGTAGTCCGCCGGGGACAGGGATGGTAACCGGGGAGCCGTTTTTT.

The genes are TRBV5-6 and TRBJ1-1, with a tentative D call TRBD1 (5 bases). V gave up 2 bases and J gave up 4 bases, with 12 bases separating them. From germline, CDR1 is SGHDT and CDR2 YYEEEE. The CDR3 loop spans 14 amino acids. CDR3 sequence reads: CASSFSGQGTEAFF. CDR3 coding DNA: TGTGCCAGCAGCTTTAGTGGGCAGGGCACTGAAGCTTTCTTT.

V usage is TRBV24-1 and J usage is TRBJ2-5; TRBD2 matches at 7 bases. Per germline, CDR1 KGHDR and CDR2 SFDVKD. The CDR3 extends over 16 amino acids. The V and J ends lost 4 bases and 4 bases, in that order; junction bases with no gene match: 11. The CDR3 spells CATSEPPGSGGETQYF. In nucleotides, the CDR3 is TGTGCCACCAGTGAACCCCCGGGGTCGGGGGGAGAGACCCAGTACTTC.

The chain carries TRBV4-1 and TRBJ2-3, with D hard to call. This CDR3 has 14 amino acids. V gave up 1 base and J gave up 1 base, with 6 bases separating them. CDR1 MGHRA and CDR2 YSYEKL come from the germline V gene. CDR3 sequence (DNA): TGCGCCAGCAGCCAAGTCTTTGGCACAGATACGCAGTATTTT. Amino acid sequence: CASSQVFGTDTQYF.

This rearrangement joins TRBV29-1 to TRBJ1-1; D unresolved. The germline CDR1 and CDR2 sequences are SQVTM and ANQGSEA. Trimming shortened V by 7 bases and J by 1 base, and 10 bases separated the two germline ends. The CDR3 sequence is 12 residues long. The CDR3 loop reads CSARFTNTEAFF. In DNA form, the CDR3 reads TGCAGCGCCAGGTTCACGAACACTGAAGCTTTCTTT.

The chain is built from TRBV2 and TRBJ1-6; no definite D call. The CDR3 is made up of 15 amino acids. Germline assignment: CDR1 SNHLY and CDR2 FYNNEI. The V gene lost 4 bases and the J gene lost 2 bases, with 9 bases spanning the gap. The CDR3 loop reads CASSVVEAYNSPLHF. CDR3 coding DNA: TGTGCCAGCAGTGTGGTGGAGGCCTATAATTCACCCCTCCACTTT.

The CDR3 nucleotides read TGTGCCAGCAGCCAATGGACAGTCCCCAATGAAAAACTGTTTTTT. It codes for CASSQWTVPNEKLFF. The genes are TRBV3-1 (or the pseudogene TRBV3-2) and TRBJ1-4; a weak D match, TRBD1 (6 bases). The CDR3 totals 15 residues. CDR1 is LGHDT, CDR2 YNNKEL, per germline (reference sequence). V dropped 2 bases and J dropped 5 bases, with 12 bases sitting between them.

For the CDR3, the DNA is TGTGCCAGCAGCTCAGGCGGGGGGTACGGCACAGATACGCAGTATTTT. Translation: CASSSGGGYGTDTQYF. V gene TRBV9 combines with J gene TRBJ2-3, with 8 bases that match TRBD2. Germline V CDR1 and CDR2: SGDLS, YYNGEE. CDR3 length equals 16 residues. The V and J ends lost 4 bases and 1 base, in that order; junction bases with no gene match: 8.

The chain is built from TRBV4-1 and TRBJ2-1; TRBD2 might be the D (6 bases). V was pared by 4 bases and J by 2 bases, with 18 bases between. The germline V gene has CDR1 MGHRA and CDR2 YSYEKL. The CDR3 length is 17 residues. This chain's CDR3 is CASSLLWETGAYNEQFF. In nucleotides, the CDR3 is TGCGCCAGCAGCCTTCTTTGGGAAACGGGGGCCTACAATGAGCAGTTCTTC.

J is TRBJ1-1 and V is TRBV1. TRBV1 is a pseudogene segment. The CDR3 is 15 amino acids. The DNA of the CDR3 is TGCACCAGCAGCCGACGGCGGTTCATGAACACTGAAGCTTTCTTT. Amino acids: CTSSRRRFMNTEAFF.

The gene calls are TRBV6-6 and TRBJ1-1; no clear D gene. This CDR3 has 11 residues. V was cut by 5 bases and J by 7 bases, with 8 bases left in between. Germline values: CDR1 MNHNY, CDR2 SVGAGI (reference sequence). CDR3 in DNA: TGTGCCAGCAGTACCGGGAGTGAAGCTTTCTTT. Translation: CASSTGSEAFF.

The chain has TRBV6-5 and TRBJ1-2, with D possibly matching TRBD1 (5 bases). The CDR3 contains 13 residues. CDR1 and CDR2 from the germline V gene are MNHEY and SVGAGI. Trimming removed 6 bases from V and 8 bases from J, with 16 bases in between. The CDR3 coding sequence is TGTGCCAGCAGGGTCGCGACAGACGGGGGCTACACCTTC. Its translation is CASRVATDGGYTF.